This T cell receptor beta chain was sequenced in a study of blood T cell repertoires in COVID-19 (TCRdb year 2020). For the study in its entirety: Samples covering the acute and convalescent phases of COVID-19 were provided by collaborators in the United States, Italy and Spain. The material from the prospective study consisted of cDNA or gDNA derived from T cells, B-cell-depleted T cells, or PBMCs. The dataset comprised deeply sampled blood TCRbeta repertoires from subjects exposed to, actively infected with, or recovered from COVID-19. The repertoires were released in a freely available public database intended as a resource for research on the immune response to SARS-CoV-2. Samples came from the ongoing ImmuneRACE study (first 160 participants) plus 1,254 subjects from 6 global collaborators. The sample metadata nearly always contained a de-identified subject ID, COVID-19 status, age in years and sex. Where available, HLA class I and class II types were obtained from metadata supplied by the sample provider rather than from assay-based typing. Beyond this particular receptor, the publication reports: The quantity of clinical and demographic metadata differed by source and by participant and was supplied without curation.

A remark on this clone: Which antigen it targets is not known. Nothing much larger sits one base from this clone, and base qualities are not available.

CDR1 LNHDA and CDR2 SQIVND were looked up in the germline V gene (reference sequence). V ends up 6 bases short and J 7 bases short, with an unmatched junction base count of 10. The CDR3 sequence holds 16 residues, the cysteine and phenylalanine included. The read is trimmed to its CDR3 DNA, 48 bases read in frame from base 1. Each collaborating institution followed its own protocols to collect whole blood in K2EDTA tubes. For TCRbeta analysis, collaborators shipped samples as frozen whole blood, isolated PBMCs, or DNA extracted from either of those sample types. The immunoSEQ Assay, a bias-controlled multiplex PCR, was used to amplify TCRbeta CDR3 regions from genomic DNA. Per the original workflow: The number of nucleated cells in each sample was estimated by amplification of reference gene primers within the assay. To quantify the absolute abundance of each unique TCRbeta CDR3 rearrangement, sequence reads were collapsed and filtered. Productive Simpson clonality was computed per sample as the square root of Simpson's diversity index over productive rearrangements. TCRdb provides this immuneACCESS table in a form limited to in-frame rearrangements. Some clones are lacking; in checked studies, under half of them reflect an unresolved V gene, and why the rest are absent is not known. The V and J calls and the clone size are those of that table, but D and trimming were determined from the DNA. This sample has some 170,000 clones in its table, and roughly four fifths of those were observed once. Approximately 11% of the sample is in the top ten clones.

This sequence was found in a human donor in a cohort sampled during active COVID-19. Recombination linked TRBV19 to TRBJ2-1, with 12 middle bases fitting TRBD2. Sequencing input: peripheral blood. The CDR3 has the sequence CASSPLLAGGRNEQFF. The bases are TGTGCCAGTAGCCCCTTACTAGCGGGAGGTAGGAATGAGCAGTTCTTC.